This T cell receptor (beta chain) was sequenced for a study of metastatic and nonmetastatic thyroid tumors. Under the authors' procedure: It was from CDR3 differences across clinicopathological groups that a distant-metastasis classifier for papillary thyroid cancer was built. Using MiXCR, TCRdb re-called clones from the PCR reads. It is TCRdb's table, rather than the study itself, that gives the V and J calls and clone size. Of under 40,000 clones listed, roughly 17% are singletons. There are many counts of this clone. The antigen remains undetermined. No treatment had been given to any patient before thyroid surgery. The ends were cut back, 1 base at V and 8 bases at J, with 22 bases in the middle. Per germline, CDR1 DFQATT and CDR2 SNEGSKA (reference sequence). The CDR3 runs 16 residues. Study observations and caveats: In both blood and tumor samples, TCR beta diversity was reported significantly higher for malignant than benign nodules.

This TCR was recovered from a male donor with papillary thyroid cancer or a benign thyroid nodule (not recorded which). Some clones in this sample may be carry-over from other donors' samples. The sequenced material came from blood. The chain recombines TRBV20-1 with TRBJ2-3, with D possibly being TRBD1 or TRBD2 (5 bases each). The CDR3 sequence is CSARVVGLGDVATQYF. The CDR3 bases are TGCAGTGCTAGAGTTGTAGGATTGGGGGATGTGGCTACGCAGTATTTT.